The rows below give T cell receptor beta chains drawn from one sample of a study of blood T cell repertoires in COVID-19. TCRdb's table, derived via immunoSEQ multiplex PCR, lists solely in-frame clones and lacks some. The table lists about 350,000 clones, over 75% of them singletons, with more than 1% in the top ten. Input material: PBMCs or T cells enriched from blood (not recorded which). All receptors derive from a woman in her twenties or thirties who had recovered from COVID-19. Each CDR3 is given with its conserved first and last residue. Each record gives: V gene, D gene, clone size, CDR3 length, J gene, CDR3 protein, CDR3 DNA. The D gene is left open where the match is weak. Not every row has a clone size; where given, it reads once, few, many or a size class.

V: TRBV10-3
D: TRBD2
size: -
length: 15
J: TRBJ2-1
CDR3: CAISEERGGWNEQFF
DNA: TGTGCCATCAGTGAAGAGCGGGGGGGCTGGAATGAGCAGTTCTTC

V: TRBV12-3/TRBV12-4
D: -
size: -
length: 13
J: TRBJ1-1
CDR3: CASSRQQNTEAFF
DNA: TGTGCCAGCAGCCGACAGCAGAACACTGAAGCTTTCTTT

V: TRBV6-5
D: -
size: -
length: 14
J: TRBJ2-5
CDR3: CASTQRAFQETQYF
DNA: TGTGCCAGCACCCAGAGGGCCTTCCAAGAGACCCAGTACTTC

V: TRBV7-9
D: -
size: -
length: 11
J: TRBJ2-7
CDR3: CASSSNREQYF
DNA: TGTGCCAGCAGCTCCAACCGGGAGCAGTACTTC

V: TRBV4-3
D: TRBD1
size: -
length: 15
J: TRBJ2-7
CDR3: CASSLRTGESYEQYF
DNA: TGCGCCAGCAGTCTACGGACAGGCGAATCCTACGAGCAGTACTTC

V: TRBV27
D: TRBD2
size: -
length: 14
J: TRBJ2-1
CDR3: CASSPSGGPTEQFF
DNA: TGTGCCAGCAGTCCTAGCGGGGGGCCCACCGAGCAGTTCTTC

V: TRBV28
D: -
size: once
length: 13
J: TRBJ1-2
CDR3: CASSSPSSVPGTF
DNA: TGTGCCAGCAGTTCTCCTTCTTCAGTGCCGGGAACCTTC

V: TRBV28
D: TRBD1
size: -
length: 14
J: TRBJ2-5
CDR3: CASRQSGGRETQYF
DNA: TGTGCCAGCAGACAATCAGGGGGACGAGAGACCCAGTACTTC

V: TRBV7-8
D: TRBD2
size: -
length: 14
J: TRBJ2-1
CDR3: CASTQRTSGGRGFF
DNA: TGTGCCAGCACCCAACGGACTAGCGGGGGAAGGGGGTTCTTC

V: TRBV7-9
D: TRBD2
size: -
length: 16
J: TRBJ2-5
CDR3: CASSLAALSGEETQYF
DNA: TGTGCCAGCAGCTTAGCGGCCCTTAGCGGGGAAGAGACCCAGTACTTC

V: TRBV11-2
D: TRBD2
size: -
length: 16
J: TRBJ2-2
CDR3: CASSSRLAGGSGELFF
DNA: TGTGCCAGCAGCTCTCGACTAGCGGGGGGCTCCGGGGAGCTGTTTTTT

V: TRBV6-2/TRBV6-3
D: -
size: -
length: 12
J: TRBJ1-2
CDR3: CASSAGDTGYTF
DNA: TGTGCCAGCAGTGCAGGTGATACGGGCTACACCTTC

V: TRBV5-8
D: -
size: -
length: 14
J: TRBJ2-3
CDR3: CASSLQGGTDTQYF
DNA: TGTGCCAGCAGCTTACAGGGAGGGACAGATACGCAGTATTTT

V: TRBV18
D: -
size: few
length: 15
J: TRBJ2-2
CDR3: CASSPLQENTGELFF
DNA: TGTGCCAGCTCACCCCTTCAGGAAAACACCGGGGAGCTGTTTTTT

V: TRBV14
D: TRBD2
size: -
length: 16
J: TRBJ2-3
CDR3: CASSQLSGGAPDTQYF
DNA: TGTGCCAGCAGCCAGCTTAGCGGGGGGGCGCCAGATACGCAGTATTTT

V: TRBV5-4
D: TRBD1
size: -
length: 16
J: TRBJ2-4
CDR3: CASSLVKDRAKNIQYF
DNA: TGTGCCAGCAGCTTGGTGAAGGACAGGGCCAAAAACATTCAGTACTTC